The clone carrying this T cell receptor (beta chain) is a singleton in its sample. The sample comes from a study of blood T cell repertoires in COVID-19. Study-level background: The United States, Italy and Spain supplied acute and convalescent COVID-19 samples.

While infection was still active, Seattle patients were enrolled and then followed longitudinally. Germline V gene data show CDR1 as SGHRS and CDR2 as YFSETQ. Losses at the gene ends were 3 bases for V and 4 bases for J; bases not matched to a gene: 3. CDR3 length equals 14 residues. Original processing methods: Reference gene primer amplification gave estimated nucleated cell counts. Method: immunoSEQ multiplex PCR; TCRdb's copy keeps in-frame clones and lacks some. Clonal size and the V and J genes are those of that table, whereas D and trimming came from the DNA. The sample lists roughly 180,000 clones, roughly 81% occurring once.

The clonotype originates from a woman between 50 and 59 years old with COVID-19, enrolled during active disease. The J gene is TRBJ2-5, the V gene TRBV5-1; 10 nucleotides align to TRBD1. Specimen: peripheral blood. The CDR3 protein is CASSSGQGLETQYF. CDR3 sequence (DNA): TGCGCCAGCAGCTCGGGACAGGGGTTAGAGACCCAGTACTTC.